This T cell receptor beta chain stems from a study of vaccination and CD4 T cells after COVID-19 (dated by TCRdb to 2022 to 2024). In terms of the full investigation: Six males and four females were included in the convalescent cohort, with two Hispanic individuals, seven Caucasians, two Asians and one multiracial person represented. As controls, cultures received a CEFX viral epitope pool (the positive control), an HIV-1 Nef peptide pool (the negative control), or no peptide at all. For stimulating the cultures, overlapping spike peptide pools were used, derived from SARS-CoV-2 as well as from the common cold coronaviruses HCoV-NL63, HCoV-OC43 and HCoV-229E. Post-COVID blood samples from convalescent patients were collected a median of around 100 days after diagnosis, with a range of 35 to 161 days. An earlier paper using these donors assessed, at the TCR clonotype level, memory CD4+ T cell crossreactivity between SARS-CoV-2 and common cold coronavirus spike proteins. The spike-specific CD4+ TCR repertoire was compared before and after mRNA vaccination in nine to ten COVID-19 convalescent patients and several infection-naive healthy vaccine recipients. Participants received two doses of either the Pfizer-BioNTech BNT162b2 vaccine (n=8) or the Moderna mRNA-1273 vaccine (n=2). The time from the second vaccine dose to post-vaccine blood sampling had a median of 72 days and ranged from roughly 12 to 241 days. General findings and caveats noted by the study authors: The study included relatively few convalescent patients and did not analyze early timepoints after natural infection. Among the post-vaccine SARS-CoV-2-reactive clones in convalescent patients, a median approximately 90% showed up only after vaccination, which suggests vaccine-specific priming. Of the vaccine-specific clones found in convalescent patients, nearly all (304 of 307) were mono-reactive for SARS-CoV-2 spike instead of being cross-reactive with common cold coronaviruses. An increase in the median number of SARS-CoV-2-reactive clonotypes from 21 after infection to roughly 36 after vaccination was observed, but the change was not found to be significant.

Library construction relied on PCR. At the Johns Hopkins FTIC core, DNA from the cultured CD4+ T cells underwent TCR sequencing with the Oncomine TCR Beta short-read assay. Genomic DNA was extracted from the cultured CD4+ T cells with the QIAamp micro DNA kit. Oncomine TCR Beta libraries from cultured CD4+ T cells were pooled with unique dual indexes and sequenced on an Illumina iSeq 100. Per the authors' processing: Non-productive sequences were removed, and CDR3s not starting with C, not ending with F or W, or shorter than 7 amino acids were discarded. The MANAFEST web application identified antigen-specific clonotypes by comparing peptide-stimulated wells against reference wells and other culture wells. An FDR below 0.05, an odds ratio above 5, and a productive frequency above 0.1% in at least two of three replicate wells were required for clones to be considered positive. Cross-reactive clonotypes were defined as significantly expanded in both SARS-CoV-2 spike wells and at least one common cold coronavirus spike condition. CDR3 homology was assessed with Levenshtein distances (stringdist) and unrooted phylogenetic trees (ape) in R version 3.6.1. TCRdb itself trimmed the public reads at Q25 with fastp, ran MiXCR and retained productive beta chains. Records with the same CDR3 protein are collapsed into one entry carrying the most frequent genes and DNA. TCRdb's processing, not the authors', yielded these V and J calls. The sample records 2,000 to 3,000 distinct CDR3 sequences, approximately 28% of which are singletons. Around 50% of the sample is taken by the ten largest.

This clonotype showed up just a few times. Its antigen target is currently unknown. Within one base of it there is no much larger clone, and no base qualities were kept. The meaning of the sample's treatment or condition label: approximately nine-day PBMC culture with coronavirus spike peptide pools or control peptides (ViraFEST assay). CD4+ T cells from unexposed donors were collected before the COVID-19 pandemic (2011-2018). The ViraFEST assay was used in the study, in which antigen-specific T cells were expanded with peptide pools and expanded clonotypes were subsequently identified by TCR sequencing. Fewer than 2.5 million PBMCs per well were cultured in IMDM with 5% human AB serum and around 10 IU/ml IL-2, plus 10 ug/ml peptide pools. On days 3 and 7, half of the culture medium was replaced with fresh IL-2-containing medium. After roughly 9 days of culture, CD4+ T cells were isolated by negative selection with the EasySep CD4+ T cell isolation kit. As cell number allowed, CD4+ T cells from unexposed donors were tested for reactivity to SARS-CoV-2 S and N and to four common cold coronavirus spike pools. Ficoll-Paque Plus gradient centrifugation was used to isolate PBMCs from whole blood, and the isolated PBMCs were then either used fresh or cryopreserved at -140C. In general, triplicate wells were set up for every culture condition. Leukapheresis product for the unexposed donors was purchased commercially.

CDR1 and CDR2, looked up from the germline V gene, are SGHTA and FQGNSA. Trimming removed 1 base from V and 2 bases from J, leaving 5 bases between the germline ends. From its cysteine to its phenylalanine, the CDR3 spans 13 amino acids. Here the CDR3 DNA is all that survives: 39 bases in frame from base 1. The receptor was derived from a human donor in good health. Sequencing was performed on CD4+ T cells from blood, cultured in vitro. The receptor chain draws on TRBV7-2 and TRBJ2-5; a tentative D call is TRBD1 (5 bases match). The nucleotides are TGTGCCAGCAGCTTAGGACAGCAAGAGACCCAGTACTTC. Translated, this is CASSLGQQETQYF.